This TCR beta chain was sequenced during a study of long-term antiretroviral therapy in people with HIV. The assay, immunoSEQ v3.0, was run at survey level. Using immunoSEQ multiplex PCR, the repertoire was profiled, and TCRdb retains in-frame clones only, with some absent. The sample has around 30,000 clones, roughly 85% seen once; the top ten hold roughly 4.4%. Comments on this clone: What it recognizes is unknown.

General observations from the study: Repertoire composition at all time points was dominated by clones that had expanded before ART. Diversity measured after ART increased yet remained under transplant donor controls.

Treatment locations for all participants with HIV were in the United States. V was pared by 0 bases and J by 0 bases, with 3 bases of the junction left unmatched. CDR1 is SGDLS, CDR2 YYNGEE, per germline. The CDR3 runs 15 residues. Sequences were derived from unsorted PBMCs, sampled approximately 3.5 years after starting antiretroviral therapy. The sequence was obtained from a man younger than 35 with HIV. V is TRBV9 and J is TRBJ2-7; 7 nucleotides match TRBD1. The CDR3: CASSVGSGGSYEQYF. The CDR3, as DNA: TGTGCCAGCAGCGTAGGTTCAGGGGGCTCCTACGAGCAGTACTTC.